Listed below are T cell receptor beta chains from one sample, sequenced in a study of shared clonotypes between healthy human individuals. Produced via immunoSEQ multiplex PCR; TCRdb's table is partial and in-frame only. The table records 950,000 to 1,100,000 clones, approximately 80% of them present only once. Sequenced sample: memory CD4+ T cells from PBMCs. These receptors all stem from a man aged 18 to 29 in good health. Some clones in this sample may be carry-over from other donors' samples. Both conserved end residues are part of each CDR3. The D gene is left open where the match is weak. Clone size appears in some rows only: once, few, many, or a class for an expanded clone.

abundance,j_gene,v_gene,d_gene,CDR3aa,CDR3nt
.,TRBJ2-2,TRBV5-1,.,CASSLEGGSGGELFF,TGCGCCAGCAGCTTGGAGGGTGGGAGCGGCGGGGAGCTGTTTTTT
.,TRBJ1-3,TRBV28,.,CASNSPGHRSGNTIYF,TGTGCCAGCAATTCTCCGGGACACCGCTCTGGAAACACCATATATTTT
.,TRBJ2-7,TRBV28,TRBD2,CASRLAATYEQYF,TGTGCCAGCAGGCTAGCGGCCACCTACGAGCAGTACTTC
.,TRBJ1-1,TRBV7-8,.,CASSKVRGAGTEAFF,TGTGCCAGCAGCAAGGTGCGTGGGGCGGGCACTGAAGCTTTCTTT
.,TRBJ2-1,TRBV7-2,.,CASSLRYGIEQFF,TGTGCCAGCAGCTTAAGGTACGGAATTGAGCAGTTCTTC
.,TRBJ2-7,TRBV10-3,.,CAIRGTLAYSYEQYF,TGTGCCATCAGGGGGACTCTAGCGTACTCCTACGAGCAGTACTTC
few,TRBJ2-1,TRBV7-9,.,CASRVSGPSSYNEQFF,TGTGCCAGCAGAGTGAGCGGGCCCAGCTCCTACAATGAGCAGTTCTTC
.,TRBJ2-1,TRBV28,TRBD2,CASSPTRSGMGEQFF,TGTGCCAGCAGTCCAACCCGAAGCGGGATGGGTGAGCAGTTCTTC
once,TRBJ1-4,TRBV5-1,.,CASSQRTGGGEKLFF,TGCGCCAGCAGCCAACGGACGGGAGGAGGTGAAAAACTGTTTTTT
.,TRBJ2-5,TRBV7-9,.,CASSLSASMETQYF,TGCGCCAGCAGCCTATCGGCTAGTATGGAGACCCAGTACTTC
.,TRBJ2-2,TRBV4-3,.,CASSQVYGNTGELFF,TGCGCCAGCAGCCAAGTCTACGGAAACACCGGGGAGCTGTTTTTT
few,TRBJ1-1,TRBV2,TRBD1,CASTRQGARNTEAFF,TGTGCCAGCACAAGACAGGGGGCCCGGAACACTGAAGCTTTCTTT
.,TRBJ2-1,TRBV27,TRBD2,CASRLTGLAGNEQFF,TGTGCCAGCAGACTAACCGGACTAGCGGGAAATGAGCAGTTCTTC
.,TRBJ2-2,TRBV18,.,CASSPKDQPSTGELFF,TGTGCCAGCTCACCAAAGGATCAACCAAGCACCGGGGAGCTGTTTTTT
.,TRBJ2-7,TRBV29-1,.,CSARGTYEQYF,TGCAGCGCTCGGGGCACCTACGAGCAGTACTTC
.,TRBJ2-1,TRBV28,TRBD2,CASSLQVSGSGEQFF,TGTGCCAGCAGTCTCCAGGTTAGCGGGAGTGGTGAGCAGTTCTTC
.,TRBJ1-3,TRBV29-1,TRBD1,CSVTGTGAGNTIYF,TGCAGCGTCACCGGGACAGGGGCTGGAAACACCATATATTTT
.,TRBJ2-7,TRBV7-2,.,CASSPASGYSTYEQYF,TGTGCCAGCAGCCCGGCGTCAGGGTATAGTACCTACGAGCAGTACTTC
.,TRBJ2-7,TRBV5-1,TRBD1,CASSPTGDPYEQYF,TGCGCCAGCAGCCCGACAGGGGACCCCTACGAGCAGTACTTC
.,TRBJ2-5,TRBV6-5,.,CATRKWGAQETQYF,TGTGCCACTAGAAAGTGGGGGGCCCAAGAGACCCAGTACTTC
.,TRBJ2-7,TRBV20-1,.,CSALGGYEQYF,TGCAGTGCCCTAGGGGGGTACGAGCAGTACTTC
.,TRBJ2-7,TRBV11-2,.,CASSPSGSYEQYF,TGTGCCAGCAGCCCCTCGGGCAGCTACGAGCAGTACTTC
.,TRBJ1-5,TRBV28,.,CASSLVGGARQPQHF,TGTGCCAGCAGTTTAGTTGGGGGCGCACGTCAGCCCCAGCATTTT
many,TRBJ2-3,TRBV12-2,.,CASRNAGLAGGNTDTQYF,TGTGCAAGTCGCAACGCGGGACTAGCGGGAGGGAACACAGATACGCAGTATTTT
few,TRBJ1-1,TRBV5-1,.,CASRFFQTNTEAFF,TGCGCCAGCAGATTTTTCCAGACGAACACTGAAGCTTTCTTT
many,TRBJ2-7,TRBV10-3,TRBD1,CAISETDRASYEQYF,TGTGCCATCAGTGAGACCGACAGGGCTTCCTACGAGCAGTACTTC
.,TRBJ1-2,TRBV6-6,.,CASSTEGGGYGYTF,TGTGCCAGCAGTACGGAGGGAGGGGGCTATGGCTACACCTTC
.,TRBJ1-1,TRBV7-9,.,CASSPPFREGTEAFF,TGTGCCAGCAGCCCTCCTTTCCGGGAGGGCACTGAAGCTTTCTTT
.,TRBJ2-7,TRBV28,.,CASSLMAGSYYEQYF,TGTGCCAGCAGTTTAATGGCAGGGAGCTACTACGAGCAGTACTTC
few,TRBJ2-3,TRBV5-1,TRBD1,CASSSGQVDADTQYF,TGCGCCAGCAGCAGCGGACAGGTAGACGCAGATACGCAGTATTTT
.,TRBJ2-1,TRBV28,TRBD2,CASSPLSSGRVGEQFF,TGTGCCAGCAGTCCACTGTCTAGCGGGAGGGTAGGTGAGCAGTTCTTC
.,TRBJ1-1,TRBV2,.,CASREGPFGAFF,TGTGCCAGCAGGGAGGGACCCTTCGGGGCTTTCTTT
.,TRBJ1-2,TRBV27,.,CASNRYGGSGYGYTF,TGTGCCAGCAACCGCTATGGGGGTAGTGGCTATGGCTACACCTTC
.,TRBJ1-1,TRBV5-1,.,CASSLKSAETEAFF,TGCGCCAGCAGCTTGAAATCGGCGGAAACTGAAGCTTTCTTT
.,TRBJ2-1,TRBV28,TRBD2,CASTPTGTSGYNEQFF,TGTGCCAGCACCCCCACCGGGACTAGCGGATACAATGAGCAGTTCTTC
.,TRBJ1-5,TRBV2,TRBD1,CASLGQGNQPQHF,TGTGCCAGCCTGGGACAGGGGAATCAGCCCCAGCATTTT
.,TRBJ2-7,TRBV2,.,CASKGREQYF,TGTGCCAGCAAAGGTCGCGAGCAGTACTTC
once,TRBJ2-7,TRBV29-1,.,CSARGIDKHEQYF,TGCAGCGCCCGGGGGATAGACAAGCACGAGCAGTACTTC
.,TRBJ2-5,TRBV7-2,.,CASSTTLVETQYF,TGTGCCAGCAGCACTACCTTAGTGGAGACCCAGTACTTC
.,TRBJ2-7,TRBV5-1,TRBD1,CASSLEPGTDGFEQYF,TGCGCCAGCAGCTTGGAACCTGGGACAGATGGGTTCGAGCAGTACTTC
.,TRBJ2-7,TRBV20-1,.,CSAIALGEQYF,TGCAGTGCTATTGCCCTGGGAGAGCAGTACTTC
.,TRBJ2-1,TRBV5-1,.,CASRGASLYNEQFF,TGCGCCAGCAGGGGAGCGAGCCTCTACAATGAGCAGTTCTTC
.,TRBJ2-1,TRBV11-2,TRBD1,CASSLQGAGYNEQFF,TGTGCCAGCAGCCTCCAGGGGGCAGGCTACAATGAGCAGTTCTTC
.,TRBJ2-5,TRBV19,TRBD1,CASSPGQGAQYF,TGTGCCAGTAGCCCGGGACAGGGGGCCCAGTACTTC
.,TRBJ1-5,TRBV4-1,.,CASSPGGAGNQPQHF,TGCGCCAGCAGCCCCGGCGGGGCAGGCAATCAGCCCCAGCATTTT
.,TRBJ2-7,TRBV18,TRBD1,CASSLYDRAGEQYF,TGTGCCAGCTCTCTTTACGACAGGGCTGGAGAGCAGTACTTC
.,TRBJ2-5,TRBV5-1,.,CASSSGVLGPQETQYF,TGCGCCAGCAGCTCGGGGGTTTTGGGCCCTCAAGAGACCCAGTACTTC
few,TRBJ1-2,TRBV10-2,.,CASSPNGAYYGYTF,TGCGCCAGCAGCCCGAACGGGGCCTACTATGGCTACACCTTC
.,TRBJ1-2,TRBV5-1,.,CASSLAAGEAYGYTF,TGCGCCAGCAGCTTGGCGGCAGGAGAGGCCTATGGCTACACCTTC
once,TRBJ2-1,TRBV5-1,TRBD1,CASSSGQVSYNEQFF,TGCGCCAGCAGCTCGGGACAGGTCTCCTACAATGAGCAGTTCTTC
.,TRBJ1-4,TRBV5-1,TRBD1,CASSTEPGGGEKLFF,TGCGCCAGCAGCACAGAACCAGGGGGCGGCGAAAAACTGTTTTTT
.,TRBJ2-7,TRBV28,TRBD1,CASRANRGTYEQYF,TGTGCCAGCAGGGCGAACAGGGGAACCTACGAGCAGTACTTC
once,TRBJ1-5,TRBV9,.,CASSVAGVLNQPQHF,TGTGCCAGCAGCGTAGCGGGGGTACTTAATCAGCCCCAGCATTTT
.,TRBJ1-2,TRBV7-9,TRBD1,CASSPGDRNYGYTF,TGTGCCAGCAGCCCGGGGGACAGAAACTATGGCTACACCTTC
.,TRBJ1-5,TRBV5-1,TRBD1,CASSLRQGDPQHF,TGCGCCAGCAGCCTCCGGCAGGGGGATCCCCAGCATTTT
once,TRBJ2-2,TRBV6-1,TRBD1,CASSRDRGNTGELFF,TGTGCCAGCAGCCGGGACAGAGGGAACACCGGGGAGCTGTTTTTT
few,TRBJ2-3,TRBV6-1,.,CASSEGSTDTQYF,TGTGCCAGCAGTGAAGGCAGCACAGATACGCAGTATTTT
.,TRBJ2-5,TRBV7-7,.,CASSLRTVGETQYF,TGTGCCAGCAGCTTAAGGACTGTCGGAGAGACCCAGTACTTC
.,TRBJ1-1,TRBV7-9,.,CASSQTLSGAEAFF,TGTGCCAGCAGCCAAACTCTGAGTGGGGCTGAAGCTTTCTTT